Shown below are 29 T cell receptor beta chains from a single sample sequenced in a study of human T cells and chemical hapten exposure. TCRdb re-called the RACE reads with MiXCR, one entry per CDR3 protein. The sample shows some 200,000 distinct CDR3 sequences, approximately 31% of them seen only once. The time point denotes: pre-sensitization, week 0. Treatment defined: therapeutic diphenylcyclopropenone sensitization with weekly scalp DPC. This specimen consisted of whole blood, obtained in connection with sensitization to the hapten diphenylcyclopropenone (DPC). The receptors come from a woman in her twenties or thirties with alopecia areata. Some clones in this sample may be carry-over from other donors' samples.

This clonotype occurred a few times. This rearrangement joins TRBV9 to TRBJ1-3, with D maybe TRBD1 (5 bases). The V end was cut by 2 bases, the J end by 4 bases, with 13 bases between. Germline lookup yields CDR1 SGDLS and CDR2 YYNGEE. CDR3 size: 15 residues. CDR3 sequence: CASSVLGLSGNTIYF. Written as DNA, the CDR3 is TGTGCCAGCAGCGTCTTGGGACTCTCCGGAAACACCATATATTTT.

The CDR3 loop reads CASIPSGTPGQYF. The DNA of the CDR3 is TGTGCCAGCATCCCTTCTGGGACGCCAGGGCAGTACTTC. The gene calls are TRBV28 and TRBJ2-7, with D tentatively TRBD1 or TRBD2 (5 bases each). The CDR3 is 13 amino acids. Trimming cost V 7 bases and J 9 bases, with 19 bases left between them. In germline, CDR1 is MDHEN, CDR2 SYDVKM.

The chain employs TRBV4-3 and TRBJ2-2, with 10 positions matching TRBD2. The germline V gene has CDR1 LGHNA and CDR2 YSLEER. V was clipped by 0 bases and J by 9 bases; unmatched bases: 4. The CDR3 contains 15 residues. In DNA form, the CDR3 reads TGCGCCAGCAGCCAAGACAGGACTAGCGGCCGGGAGCTGTTTTTT. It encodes CASSQDRTSGRELFF.

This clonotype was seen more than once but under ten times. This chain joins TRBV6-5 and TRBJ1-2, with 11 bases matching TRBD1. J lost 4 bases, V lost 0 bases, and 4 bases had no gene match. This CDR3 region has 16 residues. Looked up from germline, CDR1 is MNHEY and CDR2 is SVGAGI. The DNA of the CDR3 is TGTGCCAGCAGTTACTCGGGGACAGGGGGAGTCTATGGCTACACCTTC. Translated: CASSYSGTGGVYGYTF.

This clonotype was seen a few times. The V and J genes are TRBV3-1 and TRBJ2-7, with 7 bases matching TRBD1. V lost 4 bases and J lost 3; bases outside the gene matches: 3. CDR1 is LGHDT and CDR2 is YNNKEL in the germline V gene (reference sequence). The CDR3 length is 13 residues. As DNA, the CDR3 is TGTGCCAGCAGCCTGACAGGGAACTACGAGCAGTACTTC. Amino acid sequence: CASSLTGNYEQYF.

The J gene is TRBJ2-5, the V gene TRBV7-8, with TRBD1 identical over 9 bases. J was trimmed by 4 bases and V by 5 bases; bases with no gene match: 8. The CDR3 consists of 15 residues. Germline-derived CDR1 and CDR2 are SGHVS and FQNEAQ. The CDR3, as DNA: TGTGCCAGCAGCAAAGGACAGGGGAGGGGAGAGACCCAGTACTTC. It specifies CASSKGQGRGETQYF.

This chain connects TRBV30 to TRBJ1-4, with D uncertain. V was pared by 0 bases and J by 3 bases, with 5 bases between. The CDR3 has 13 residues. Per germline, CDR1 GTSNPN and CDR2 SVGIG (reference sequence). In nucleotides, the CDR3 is TGTGCCTGGAGTGTCAGAGCTAATGAAAAACTGTTTTTT. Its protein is CAWSVRANEKLFF.

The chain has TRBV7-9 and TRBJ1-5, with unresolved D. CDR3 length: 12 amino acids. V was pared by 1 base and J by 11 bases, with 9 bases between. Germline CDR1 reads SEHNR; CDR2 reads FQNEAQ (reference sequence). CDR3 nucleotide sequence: TGTGCCAGCAGCTTAGTAGGCGGGTCCCAGCATTTT. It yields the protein CASSLVGGSQHF.

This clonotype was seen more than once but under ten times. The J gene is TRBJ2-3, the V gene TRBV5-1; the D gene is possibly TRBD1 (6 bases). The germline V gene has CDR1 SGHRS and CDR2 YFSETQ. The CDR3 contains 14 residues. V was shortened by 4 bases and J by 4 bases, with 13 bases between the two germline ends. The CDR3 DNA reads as TGCGCCAGCAGCCCGATGACAGGCCCAGATACGCAGTATTTT. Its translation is CASSPMTGPDTQYF. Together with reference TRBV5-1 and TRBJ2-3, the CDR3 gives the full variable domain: KAGVTQTPRYLIKTRGQQVTLSCSPISGHRSVSWYQQTPGQGLQFLFEYFSETQRNKGNFPGRFSGRQFSNSRSEMNVSTLELGDSALYLCASSPMTGPDTQYFGPGTRLTVL.

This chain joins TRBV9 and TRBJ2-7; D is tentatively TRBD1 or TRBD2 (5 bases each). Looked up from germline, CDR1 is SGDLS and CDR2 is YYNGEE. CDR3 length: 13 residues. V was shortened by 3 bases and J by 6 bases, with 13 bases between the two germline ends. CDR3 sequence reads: CASSAAPGTEQYF. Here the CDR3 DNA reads TGTGCCAGCAGCGCGGCCCCGGGGACCGAGCAGTACTTC.

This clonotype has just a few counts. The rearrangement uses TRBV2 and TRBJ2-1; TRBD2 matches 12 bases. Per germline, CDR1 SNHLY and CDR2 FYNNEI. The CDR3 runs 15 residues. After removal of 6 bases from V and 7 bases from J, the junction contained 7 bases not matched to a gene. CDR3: CASRVWTSGINEQFF. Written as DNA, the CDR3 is TGTGCCAGCAGAGTCTGGACTAGCGGGATAAATGAGCAGTTCTTC.

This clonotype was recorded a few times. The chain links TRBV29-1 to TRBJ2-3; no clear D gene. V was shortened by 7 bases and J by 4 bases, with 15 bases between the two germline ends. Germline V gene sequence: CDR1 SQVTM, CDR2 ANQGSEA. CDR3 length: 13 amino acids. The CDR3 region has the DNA TGCAGCGCCCCTGACTCGGGCGCAGATACGCAGTATTTT. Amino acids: CSAPDSGADTQYF.

The CDR3 sequence is CASTWTWGAKNIQYF. In DNA, the CDR3 is TGTGCCAGTACCTGGACATGGGGCGCCAAAAACATTCAGTACTTC. The chain has TRBV27 and TRBJ2-4; the D gene is possibly TRBD1 (5 bases). Germline-derived CDR1 and CDR2 are MNHEY and SMNVEV (reference sequence). V lost 9 bases and J 1 base, leaving 16 bases between the germline ends. This CDR3 is built from 15 residues.

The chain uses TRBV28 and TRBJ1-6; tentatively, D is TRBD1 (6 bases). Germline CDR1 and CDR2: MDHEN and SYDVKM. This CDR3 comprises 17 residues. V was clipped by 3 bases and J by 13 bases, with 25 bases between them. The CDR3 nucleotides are TGTGCCAGCAGTTTCGGGGGCAACAGGCGAACGGTAGGGCCCCTCCACTTT. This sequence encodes CASSFGGNRRTVGPLHF.

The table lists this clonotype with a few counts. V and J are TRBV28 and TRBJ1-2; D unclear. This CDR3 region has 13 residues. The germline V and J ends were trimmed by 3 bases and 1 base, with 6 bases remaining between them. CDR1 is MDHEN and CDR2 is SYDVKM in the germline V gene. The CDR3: CASSLPRNYGYTF. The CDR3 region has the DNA TGTGCCAGCAGTTTGCCCCGTAACTATGGCTACACCTTC.

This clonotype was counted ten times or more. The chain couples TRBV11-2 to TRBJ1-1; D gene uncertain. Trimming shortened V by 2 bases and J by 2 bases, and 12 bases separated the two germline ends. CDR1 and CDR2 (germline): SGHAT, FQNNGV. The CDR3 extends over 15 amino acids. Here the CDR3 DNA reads TGTGCCAGCAGCTTAATATCTACGCATAACACTGAAGCTTTCTTT. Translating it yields CASSLISTHNTEAFF.

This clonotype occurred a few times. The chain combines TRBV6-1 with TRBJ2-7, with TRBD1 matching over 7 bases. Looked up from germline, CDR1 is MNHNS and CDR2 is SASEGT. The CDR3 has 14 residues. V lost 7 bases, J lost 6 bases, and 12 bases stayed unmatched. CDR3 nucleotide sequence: TGTGCCAGCACCATCAGGACAGGTCTTCCCGAGCAGTACTTC. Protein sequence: CASTIRTGLPEQYF.

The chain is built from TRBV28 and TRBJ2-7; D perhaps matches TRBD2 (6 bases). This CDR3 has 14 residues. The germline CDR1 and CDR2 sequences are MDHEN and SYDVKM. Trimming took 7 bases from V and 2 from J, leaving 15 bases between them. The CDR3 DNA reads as TGTGCCAGCACACGGGCTAGCGAAACCTACGAGCAGTACTTC. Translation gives CASTRASETYEQYF.

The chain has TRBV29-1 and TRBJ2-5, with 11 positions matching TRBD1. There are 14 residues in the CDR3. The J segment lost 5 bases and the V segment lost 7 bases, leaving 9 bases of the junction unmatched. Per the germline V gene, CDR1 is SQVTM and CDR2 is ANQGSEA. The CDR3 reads CSARGQGAMETQYF. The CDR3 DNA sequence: TGCAGCGCGAGAGGACAGGGGGCCATGGAGACCCAGTACTTC.

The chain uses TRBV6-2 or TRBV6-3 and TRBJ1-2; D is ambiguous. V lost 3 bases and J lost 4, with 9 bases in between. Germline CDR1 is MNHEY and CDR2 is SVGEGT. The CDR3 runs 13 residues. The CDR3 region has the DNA TGTGCCAGCAGTTATTCCCGATCCTATGGCTACACCTTC. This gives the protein CASSYSRSYGYTF.

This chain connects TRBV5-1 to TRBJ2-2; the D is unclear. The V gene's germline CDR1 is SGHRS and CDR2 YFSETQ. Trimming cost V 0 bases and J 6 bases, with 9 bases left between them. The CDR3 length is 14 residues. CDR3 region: CASSLVTGSGELFF. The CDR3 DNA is TGCGCCAGCAGCTTGGTGACCGGATCCGGGGAGCTGTTTTTT.

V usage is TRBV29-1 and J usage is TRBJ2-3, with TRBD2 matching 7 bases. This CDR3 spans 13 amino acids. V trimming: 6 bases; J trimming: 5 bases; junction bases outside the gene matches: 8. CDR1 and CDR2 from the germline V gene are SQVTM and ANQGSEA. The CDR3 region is CSVSGGVKDTQYF. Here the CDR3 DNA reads TGCAGCGTCAGTGGGGGGGTCAAAGATACGCAGTATTTT.

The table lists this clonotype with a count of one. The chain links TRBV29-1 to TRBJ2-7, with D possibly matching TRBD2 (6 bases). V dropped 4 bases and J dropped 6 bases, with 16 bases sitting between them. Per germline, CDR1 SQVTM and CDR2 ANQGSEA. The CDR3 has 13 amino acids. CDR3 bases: TGCAGCGTTGCCTCACGGGGGAACTCCGAGCAGTACTTC. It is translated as CSVASRGNSEQYF.

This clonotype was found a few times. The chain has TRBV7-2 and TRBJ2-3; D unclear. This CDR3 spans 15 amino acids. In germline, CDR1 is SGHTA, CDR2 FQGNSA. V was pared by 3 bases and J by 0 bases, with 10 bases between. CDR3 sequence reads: CASSFVADSTDTQYF. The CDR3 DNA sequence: TGTGCCAGCAGCTTCGTGGCCGATAGCACAGATACGCAGTATTTT.

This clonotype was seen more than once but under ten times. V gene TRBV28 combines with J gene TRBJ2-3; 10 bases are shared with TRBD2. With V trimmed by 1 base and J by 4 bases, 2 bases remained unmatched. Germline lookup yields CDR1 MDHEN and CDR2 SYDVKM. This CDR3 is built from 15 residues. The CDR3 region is CASSLSLAGADTQYF. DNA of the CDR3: TGTGCCAGCAGTTTATCGCTAGCGGGGGCAGATACGCAGTATTTT.

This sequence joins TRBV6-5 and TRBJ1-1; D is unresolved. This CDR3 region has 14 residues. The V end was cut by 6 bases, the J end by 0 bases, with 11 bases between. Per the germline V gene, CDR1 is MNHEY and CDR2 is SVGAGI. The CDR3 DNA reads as TGTGCCAGCAGCCGCGCAGACGTGAACACTGAAGCTTTCTTT. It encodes CASSRADVNTEAFF.

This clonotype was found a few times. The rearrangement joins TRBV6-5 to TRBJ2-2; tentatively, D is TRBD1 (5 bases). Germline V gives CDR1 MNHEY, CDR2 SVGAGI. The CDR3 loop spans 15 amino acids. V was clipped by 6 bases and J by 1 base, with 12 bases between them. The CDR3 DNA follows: TGTGCCAGCAGCAAGATCGACAGGAACACCGGGGAGCTGTTTTTT. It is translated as CASSKIDRNTGELFF.

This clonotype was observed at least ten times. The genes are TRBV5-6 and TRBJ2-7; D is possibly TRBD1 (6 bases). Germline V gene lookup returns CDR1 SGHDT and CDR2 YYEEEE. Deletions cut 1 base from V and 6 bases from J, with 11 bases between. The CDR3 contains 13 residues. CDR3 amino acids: CASSLLGAGEQYF. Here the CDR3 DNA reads TGTGCCAGCAGCTTGTTGGGGGCCGGCGAGCAGTACTTC.

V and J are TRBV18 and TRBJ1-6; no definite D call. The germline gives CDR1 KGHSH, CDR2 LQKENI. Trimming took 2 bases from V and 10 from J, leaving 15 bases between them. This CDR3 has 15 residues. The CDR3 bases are TGTGCCAGCTCACCAGTCCGGGTATCGGGATCACCCCTCCACTTT. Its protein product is CASSPVRVSGSPLHF.